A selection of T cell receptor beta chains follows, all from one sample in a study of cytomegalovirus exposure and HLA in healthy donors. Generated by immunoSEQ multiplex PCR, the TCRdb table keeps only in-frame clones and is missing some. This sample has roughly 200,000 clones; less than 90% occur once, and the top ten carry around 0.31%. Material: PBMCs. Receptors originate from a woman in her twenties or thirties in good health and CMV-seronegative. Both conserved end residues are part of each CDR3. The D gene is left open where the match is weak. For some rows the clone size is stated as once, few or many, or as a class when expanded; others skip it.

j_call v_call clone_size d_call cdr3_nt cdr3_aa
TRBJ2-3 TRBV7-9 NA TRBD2 TGTGCCAGCAGCTTAACTGGGGGGGGTGGAGATACGCAGTATTTT CASSLTGGGGDTQYF
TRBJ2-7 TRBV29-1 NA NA TGCAGCGTTGGGGAGAGCTCCTACGAGCAGTACTTC CSVGESSYEQYF
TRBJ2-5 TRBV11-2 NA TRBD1 TGTGCCAGCAGCTTAGCCCCCTCCTTCCGACAGGGTAGGACCCAGTACTTC CASSLAPSFRQGRTQYF
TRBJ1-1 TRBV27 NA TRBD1 TGTGCCAGCAGTCCCCTCCGCGGACAGGGGAACACTGAAGCTTTCTTT CASSPLRGQGNTEAFF
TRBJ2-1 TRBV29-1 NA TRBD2 TGCAGCGTTGATTGGGGGGGTAATGAGCAGTTCTTC CSVDWGGNEQFF
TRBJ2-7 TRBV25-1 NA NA TGTGCCAGCCGCGGGACAGAAACCTACGAGCAGTACTTC CASRGTETYEQYF
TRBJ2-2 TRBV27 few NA TGTGCCACCGGGGGATGGACGAACACCGGGGAGCTGTTTTTT CATGGWTNTGELFF
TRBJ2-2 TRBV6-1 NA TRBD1 TGTGCCAGCAACTGGGACAGGGTAACCGGGGAGCTGTTTTTT CASNWDRVTGELFF
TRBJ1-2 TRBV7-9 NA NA TGTGCCAGCAGCGAAGTGACAGGTGTCTCTGGCTACACCTTC CASSEVTGVSGYTF
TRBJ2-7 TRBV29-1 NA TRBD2 TGCATCAACGGACTAGCGGGAGTCTACGAGCAGTACTTC CINGLAGVYEQYF
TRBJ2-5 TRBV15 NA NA TGTGCCACCAGTAGACAGATCCAAGAGACCCAGTACTTC CATSRQIQETQYF
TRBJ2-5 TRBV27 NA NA TGTGCCAGCAGTTTAGACAGGCAAGAGACCCAGTACTTC CASSLDRQETQYF
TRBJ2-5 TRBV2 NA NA TGTGCCAGCAGTGAAGGCGTCCAAGAGACCCAGTACTTC CASSEGVQETQYF
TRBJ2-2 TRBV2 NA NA TGTGCCAGCAGTGTGGGACTGCTATCGAACACCGGGGAGCTGTTTTTT CASSVGLLSNTGELFF
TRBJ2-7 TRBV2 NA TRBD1 TGTGCCAGCAGTGCTCGGACAGGGGGCTACTACGAGCAGTACTTC CASSARTGGYYEQYF
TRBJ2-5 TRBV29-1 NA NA TGCAGCGTTGAAGACCCCTCCCGGGCCATAAGACGGGGAGAGACCCAGTACTTC CSVEDPSRAIRRGETQYF
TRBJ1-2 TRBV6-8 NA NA TGTGCCAGCAGTCTTAAACAGAGCTATGGCTACACCTTC CASSLKQSYGYTF